This TCR beta chain appears in the sequencing data of a study of blood T cell repertoires in COVID-19. Looking at the study overall: The United States, Italy and Spain provided the acute and convalescent COVID-19 samples. T cells, B-cell-depleted T cells, or PBMCs provided the cDNA or gDNA that served as material.

Authors' methods: Reference gene primer amplification yielded estimated nucleated cell counts. Clones were read by immunoSEQ multiplex PCR, and TCRdb kept only the in-frame ones, dropping some. V, J and clone size reflect that table, while D and trimming were determined from the DNA. The table includes just under 350,000 clones, 91% detected once. This CDR3 is built from 13 residues. The trim removed 6 bases at V and 5 bases at J, leaving 9 bases unmatched. Germline CDR1 and CDR2: SQVTM and ANQGSEA. The rearrangement uses TRBV29-1 and TRBJ1-2; the match to TRBD1 covers 7 bases. This receptor was obtained from a woman younger than 30 who had recovered from COVID-19. The sample was peripheral blood. The CDR3 here is CSVNRQGRYGYTF. The CDR3 DNA is TGCAGCGTGAACCGACAGGGTCGGTATGGCTACACCTTC.